This entry concerns a single T cell receptor beta chain. There is no known antigen for this receptor. No base-level quality is on record; no much larger clone is a single base apart. The sample comes from a study of cytomegalovirus exposure and HLA in healthy donors (dated by TCRdb to about 2017). Background for the entire study: An earlier analysis of more than 550 of the donors reported approximately 300 Gb of sequence data and some 110 million unique TCR beta sequences obtained from some 200 million T cells. About 300 gigabases of sequencing data and tens of millions of unique TCR sequences were included in an early release covering about 700 HLA-typed donors. The genetic ancestry cluster associated with self-reported Caucasian donors included 81% of the approximately 410 genotyped donors. The study aimed to test whether signatures of past pathogen exposure could be identified by cataloging public T cell receptors. The T cell repertoires of 670 or so subjects were profiled by immunosequencing and related to cytomegalovirus serostatus. In addition to the first cohort of approximately 650 subjects, a separate validation cohort of 130 or so different subjects was used. To predict cytomegalovirus infection status, the study brought together high-throughput TCR immunosequencing, statistical association of individual TCRs with disease status, and machine learning. In a later analysis, previously published TCR beta repertoires from hundreds of donors were re-analyzed and high-resolution HLA genotyping was added so that TCR occurrence patterns could be studied. Rather than using new phenotypic data, the later analysis identified candidate immune exposures from TCR beta sequences and from how often those sequences occurred across donors. In an earlier analysis of around 540 of the donors, high-throughput TCR beta sequencing was used to judge whether each TCR beta V gene segment behaved as functional or pseudogenic. Donor age, sex, ethnicity and CMV serostatus were collected together with the repertoire data. A later genetic analysis took genome-wide SNP genotypes for about 65% of the roughly 670 donors and used that subset as a discovery cohort. Every repertoire in the discovery cohort had been generated on one and the same sequencing platform. HLA typing included class I and class II loci at four-digit resolution. The number of donors typed differed by locus, with roughly 620-630 for A, B, C, DRB1 and DQB1, 522 for DQA1, 600 to 610 for DPA1, and around 450 for DPB1. A handful of DR-DQ haplotypes were handled as single units for association and clustering because linkage in the cohort was strong. Across 300 to 400 genotyped donors of the cohort, an average of about 250,000 unique TCR beta nucleotide sequences per donor were sequenced, and approximately 17% of those sequences were non-productive.

The paper as a whole reports these results and caveats: A cluster of highly shared sequence variants was judged likely to be a technical artifact of the sequencing pipeline. In vitro tests confirmed that three of the cytomegalovirus-associated TCR beta chains recognize cytomegalovirus antigens. Immune exposure information for the cohort was limited to CMV serostatus. About 17 rarely observed V segments, including chromosome 9 orphons, were excluded from the earlier analysis of about 610 of the donors because counts were too low. A further reported finding was that TCR beta sequences accurately predicted the HLA-A and HLA-B alleles for most subjects in the first cohort. Linkage disequilibrium might explain the correlated functional status among segregating V segments, but an unknown experimental factor could not be ruled out. Because HLA typing was missing for some donors at each locus, association tests included only the typed subset. A later analysis associated some 17,000 TCR beta sequences with specific HLA alleles at a false discovery rate of 0.05. A later genetic analysis associated a missense DCLRE1C variant with V-gene and J-gene trimming of TCR beta chains, and an independent cohort replicated the association. When HLA alleles, especially DR and DQ, strongly co-occurred, attributing TCR associations to individual alleles was difficult. In a later analysis, TCR association rates were found to vary across HLA loci, with the most associated TCRs seen for DRB1 alleles and the fewest for HLA-C alleles. Only TCR beta chains were sequenced in this cohort, and the absence of alpha or paired-chain data limited detectable features. Cytomegalovirus status was reported to be diagnosed by the classifier with high specificity and sensitivity in both the original and validation cohorts. Sequencing depth was assumed to be roughly uniform across donors in the presence/absence analyses, though that assumption may not hold. Across donors, most TCR sequences were observed very rarely, whereas some public TCRs were present in many individuals. According to a later analysis, parvovirus B19, influenza, CMV and Epstein-Barr virus appeared linked to several top co-occurrence clusters. In a later analysis, HLA-associated TCR beta chains showed more clonal expansion and lower generation probabilities than non-associated chains that were equally common. The authors suggested that the approach could potentially be generalized to other disease states and immunological phenotypes. In an earlier analysis of a few hundred of the donors, most TCR beta V segments were observed in productive rearrangements about 87% or about 30% of the time, broadly matching IMGT annotations. A later analysis found that most CMV-associated TCR beta chains appeared HLA-restricted, with HLA associations seemingly driven largely by CMV exposure. A later genetic analysis reported fewer N-insertions in productive TCRs among donors in an Asian-associated ancestry cluster than the roughly 700-donor mean. The study gave a list of some 150 TCR beta chains associated with cytomegalovirus.

To prepare the library, the immunoSEQ multiplex PCR assay was applied. The multiplex PCR relied on a mix of 60 forward primers for TCR Vbeta segments and 13 reverse primers for TCR Jbeta segments. The CDR3 region of rearranged TCR beta genes was amplified from genomic DNA by a multiplex PCR assay. The Illumina HiSeq System was used to sequence the amplified TCR beta libraries as 87-base-pair reads. On the study's bioinformatics: Across the roughly 670 repertoires, a later analysis counted approximately 75 million unique TCR beta chains, around 10 million of which were shared by at least two donors. Raw reads were error-corrected and collapsed into unique sequences with a nearest-neighbor algorithm that merged closely related sequences to remove PCR and sequencing errors. Alignment of CDR3 sequences to IMGT reference sequences was used to assign V, D and J gene segments. For a sequence to be retained, a match of at least six nucleotides to both a V gene segment and a J gene segment was required. Rearrangements were classified as productive when the CDR3 lacked stop codons and remained in frame with V and J, and all other rearrangements were classified as non-productive. CDR3 was defined by IMGT convention, running from the second conserved V-encoded cysteine to the conserved J-encoded phenylalanine. In an earlier analysis of more than 550 of the donors, sequences lacking an unambiguous match to a single V gene segment were excluded. An earlier analysis of fewer than 650 of the donors classified V segments as functional when productive rearrangements were above 56.7% and as segregating when the standard deviation between donors was above 5%. To diagnose cytomegalovirus status from the catalog of TCR beta chain sequences, a statistical classification framework was built. In a later analysis, TCR nucleotide sequences were compared against IMGT/GENE-DB human TR gene sequences so that V and J genes could be assigned. A later analysis assigned CDR3 sequences and most-parsimonious VDJ recombination scenarios with the TCRdist pipeline. A later analysis defined each TCR beta chain by its CDR3 amino acid sequence plus V-gene family, and excluded reads lacking a unique V-gene family. In a later analysis, a few hundred highly shared, low-generation-probability nucleotide sequences were removed to address suspected cross-contamination and a sequencing artifact. In a later analysis, a clonal expansion index for each public chain was calculated from normalized within-repertoire ranks of inferred template counts. Generation probabilities in a later analysis came from a VDJ recombination model fitted to out-of-frame rearrangements, and those results were checked against IGoR. A later analysis scored TCR-TCR, TCR-HLA and TCR-CMV co-occurrence with hypergeometric tests, applying a repertoire-size bias correction to TCR pairs. To estimate false discovery rates, a later analysis permuted the HLA or CMV assignments 20 times. A later analysis grouped co-occurring TCRs with DBSCAN, adding TCRdist sequence similarity when clustering within HLA-allele-positive subsets. Repertoires with fewer than 30,000 or more than 120,000 public chains, plus five repertoires with anomalous nucleotide sharing, were excluded from co-occurrence clustering. The table was pulled from immuneACCESS by TCRdb, which kept in-frame rearrangements only. Such tables lose some clones; where checked, under half of the loss comes from unresolved V genes, and the rest has no known cause. The DNA was the basis for D and trimming; V, J and clone size are from that table. The sample table shows roughly 100,000 clones, and approximately 83% are seen once. The top ten hold under 4.5% of the sample.

The cohort comprised more than 550 healthy bone marrow donors. At the time of sampling, every cohort member was nominally healthy, though immune exposures that went unrecorded were likely present. The donor tested CMV seropositive, placing the donor among the roughly 270 seropositive members of the cohort. Every donor gave a peripheral blood sample, and the peripheral blood mononuclear cells from that sample were used for TCR beta sequencing. The Qiagen DNeasy Blood Extraction Kit was used to extract genomic DNA from the blood cell samples. Sequenced sample: PBMCs. The clonotype originates from a female donor in good health and CMV-seropositive.

The CDR3 region: CASSRLQGQPQHF. The sequence in DNA is TGCGCCAGCAGCCGCCTACAGGGTCAGCCCCAGCATTTT. The sequence is built from TRBV4-1 and TRBJ1-5, and the D gene may be TRBD1, 6 bases matching. Reading the germline V gene gives CDR1 MGHRA and CDR2 YSYEKL. Deletion took 4 bases off V and 6 bases off J, with a span of 10 bases between the germline ends. The CDR3, cysteine through phenylalanine, is 13 amino acids long. CDR3 DNA is the only sequence kept; it has 39 bases, read in frame from the first base.